This T cell receptor (beta chain) was identified in a study of molecular identifiers for immune sequencing clone quantification. The wider study: For replicates, RNA isolated from approximately 22,000 or 94,000 naive CD8 cells was divided into five portions, of which four were sequenced. Study-wide results and limits: It was shown that clones above 20 RNA copies held over 99% of effector molecules, but under 1% in naive cells.

MiXCR was run by TCRdb on the PCR reads, yielding one entry per CDR3 protein. The sample shows roughly 50,000 distinct CDR3 sequences, 35% to 40% of them seen only once. Sorting captured naive CD8 T cells as CD8+CD4-CCR7+CD45RA+. The CDR3 runs 13 residues. Germline assignment: CDR1 SQVTM and CDR2 ANQGSEA. The ends were cut back, 4 bases at V and 2 bases at J, with 9 bases in the middle. This clonotype has at least ten counts. Its specificity is unknown. This TCR came from a human donor in good health. Some libraries in this study had Jurkat cell RNA spiked in. Sequenced: naive CD8+ T cells from blood, with Jurkat cell RNA spiked in. Subset specified: FACS-sorted CD8+CD4-CCR7+CD45RA+ naive T cells. The V gene is TRBV29-1, the J gene TRBJ1-3; TRBD1 might be the D (6 bases). CDR3 residues: CSVGQEPGNTIYF. Here the CDR3 DNA reads TGCAGCGTTGGACAGGAGCCTGGAAACACCATATATTTT.